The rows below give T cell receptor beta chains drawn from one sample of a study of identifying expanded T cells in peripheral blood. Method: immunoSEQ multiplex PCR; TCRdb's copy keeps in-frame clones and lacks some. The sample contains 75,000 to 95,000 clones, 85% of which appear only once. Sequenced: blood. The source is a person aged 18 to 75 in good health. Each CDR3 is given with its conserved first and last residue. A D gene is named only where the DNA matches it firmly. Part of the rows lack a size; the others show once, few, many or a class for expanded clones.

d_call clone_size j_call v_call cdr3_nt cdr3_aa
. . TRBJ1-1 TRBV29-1 TGCAGCGTTGAAGATCCTACCGAAGCTTTCTTT CSVEDPTEAFF
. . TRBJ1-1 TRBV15 TGTGCCACCAGCAGAGGGGTGGCGAACACTGAAGCTTTCTTT CATSRGVANTEAFF
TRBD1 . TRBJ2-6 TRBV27 TGTGCCAGCAGTTTTGAAGGACAGGGGGCCCCAACTGGGGCCAACGTCCTGACTTTC CASSFEGQGAPTGANVLTF
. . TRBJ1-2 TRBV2 TGTGCCAGCAGTGAAAGGACCTATGGCTACACCTTC CASSERTYGYTF
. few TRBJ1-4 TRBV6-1 TGTGCCAGCAGTGAAGGGTGGACAGATGAAAAACTGTTTTTT CASSEGWTDEKLFF
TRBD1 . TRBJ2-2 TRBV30 TGTGCCTGGAGCAAGTCCCGGGACAGCATGAACACCGGGGAGCTGTTTTTT CAWSKSRDSMNTGELFF
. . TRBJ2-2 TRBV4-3 TGCGCCAGCAGCCAAGTCTATATCACCGGGGAGCTGTTTTTT CASSQVYITGELFF
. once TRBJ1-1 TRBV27 TGTGCCAGCAAGGTCGGCCTCCTTGGGGACACTGAAGCTTTCTTT CASKVGLLGDTEAFF
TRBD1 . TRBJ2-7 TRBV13 TGTGCCAGCAGTTTCGACAGGGGCGGGTACGAGCAGTACTTC CASSFDRGGYEQYF
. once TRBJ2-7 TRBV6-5 TGTGCCAGCAGTTACTCAGCAGCGAGCTCCTACGAGCAGTACTTC CASSYSAASSYEQYF